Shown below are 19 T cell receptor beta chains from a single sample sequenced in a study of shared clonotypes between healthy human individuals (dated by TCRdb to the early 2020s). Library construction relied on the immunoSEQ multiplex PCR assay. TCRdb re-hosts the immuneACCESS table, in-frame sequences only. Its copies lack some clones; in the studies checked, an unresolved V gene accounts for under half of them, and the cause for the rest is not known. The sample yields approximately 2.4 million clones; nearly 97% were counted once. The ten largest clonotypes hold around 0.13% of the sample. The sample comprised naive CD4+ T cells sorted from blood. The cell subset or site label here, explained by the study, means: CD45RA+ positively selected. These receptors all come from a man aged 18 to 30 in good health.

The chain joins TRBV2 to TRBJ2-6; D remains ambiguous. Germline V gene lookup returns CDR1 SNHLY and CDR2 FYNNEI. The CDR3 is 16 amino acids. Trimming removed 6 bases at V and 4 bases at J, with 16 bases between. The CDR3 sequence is CASRGFIALGANVLTF. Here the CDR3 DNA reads TGTGCCAGCAGAGGGTTTATAGCTCTGGGGGCCAACGTCCTGACTTTC.

In DNA form, the CDR3 reads TGTGCCAGCAGCTTGCCTCCACAGGGGAACCAAGAGACCCAGTACTTC. It encodes CASSLPPQGNQETQYF. This chain uses TRBV5-4 with TRBJ2-5; 7 positions agree with TRBD1. The CDR3 loop spans 16 amino acids. Germline lookup yields CDR1 SGHNT and CDR2 YYREEE (reference sequence). Trimming took 1 base from V and 0 from J; bases not matched to a gene: 6. The full variable domain, in which reference TRBV5-4 and TRBJ2-5 provide the parts outside the CDR3, is ETGVTQSPTHLIKTRGQQVTLRCSSQSGHNTVSWYQQALGQGPQFIFQYYREEENGRGNFPPRFSGLQFPNYSSELNVNALELDDSALYLCASSLPPQGNQETQYFGPGTRLLVL.

The chain's CDR3 is CASSLVFTGESTDTQYF. CDR3 DNA: TGCGCCAGCAGCTTGGTCTTCACGGGGGAGAGCACAGATACGCAGTATTTT. The rearrangement uses TRBV5-1 and TRBJ2-3; tentatively, D is TRBD2 (6 bases). Germline values: CDR1 SGHRS, CDR2 YFSETQ. The CDR3 spans 17 residues. Trimming took off 0 bases at V and 0 bases at J, with 14 bases between the two ends.

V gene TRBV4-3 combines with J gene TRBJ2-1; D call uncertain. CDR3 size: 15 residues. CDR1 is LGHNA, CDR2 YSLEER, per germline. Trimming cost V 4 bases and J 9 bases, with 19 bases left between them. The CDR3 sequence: CASSPGSGWLSEQFF. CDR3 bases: TGCGCCAGCAGCCCGGGTTCAGGATGGCTGAGTGAGCAGTTCTTC.

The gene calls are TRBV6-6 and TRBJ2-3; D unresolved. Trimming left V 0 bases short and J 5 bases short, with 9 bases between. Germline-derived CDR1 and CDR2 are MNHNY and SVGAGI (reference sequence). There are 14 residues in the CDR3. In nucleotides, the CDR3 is TGTGCCAGCAGTTACTCGGCCTTAGGAGATACGCAGTATTTT. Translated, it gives CASSYSALGDTQYF.

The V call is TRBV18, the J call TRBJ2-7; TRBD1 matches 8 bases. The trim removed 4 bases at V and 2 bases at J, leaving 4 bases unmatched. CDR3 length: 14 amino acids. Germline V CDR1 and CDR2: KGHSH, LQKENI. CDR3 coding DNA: TGTGCCAGCTCACTAGCACAGGGGGCCTACGAGCAGTACTTC. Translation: CASSLAQGAYEQYF.

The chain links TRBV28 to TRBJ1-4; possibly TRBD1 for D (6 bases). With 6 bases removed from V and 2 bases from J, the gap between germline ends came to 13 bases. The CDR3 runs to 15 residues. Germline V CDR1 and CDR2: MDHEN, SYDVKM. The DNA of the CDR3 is TGTGCCAGCAGATCCCAGGGGACGACTAATGAAAAACTGTTTTTT. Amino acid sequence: CASRSQGTTNEKLFF.

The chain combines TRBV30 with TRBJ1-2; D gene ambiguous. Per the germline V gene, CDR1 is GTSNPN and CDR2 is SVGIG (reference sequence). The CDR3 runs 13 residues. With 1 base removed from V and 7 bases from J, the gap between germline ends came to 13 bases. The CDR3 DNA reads TGTGCCTGGAGTGGGTCTCTGGGTGGTGGCTACACCTTC. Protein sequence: CAWSGSLGGGYTF.

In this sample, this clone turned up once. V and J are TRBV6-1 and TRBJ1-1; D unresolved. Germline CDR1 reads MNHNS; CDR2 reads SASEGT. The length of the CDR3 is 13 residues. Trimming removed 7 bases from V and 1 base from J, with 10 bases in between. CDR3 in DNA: TGTGCCAGCATAGTTAAAACGAACACTGAAGCTTTCTTT. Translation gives CASIVKTNTEAFF.

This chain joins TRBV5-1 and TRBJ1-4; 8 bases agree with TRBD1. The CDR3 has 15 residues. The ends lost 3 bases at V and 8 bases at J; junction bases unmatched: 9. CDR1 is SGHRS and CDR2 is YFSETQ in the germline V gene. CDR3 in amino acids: CASSSNTGGGEKLFF. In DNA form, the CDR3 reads TGCGCCAGCAGCTCGAATACAGGGGGAGGCGAAAAACTGTTTTTT.

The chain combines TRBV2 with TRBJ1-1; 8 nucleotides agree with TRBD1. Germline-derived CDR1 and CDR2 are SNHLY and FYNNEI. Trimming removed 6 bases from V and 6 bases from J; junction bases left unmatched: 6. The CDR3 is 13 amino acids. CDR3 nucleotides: TGTGCCAGCAGAGGACAGGGTGGGGCTGAAGCTTTCTTT. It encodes CASRGQGGAEAFF.

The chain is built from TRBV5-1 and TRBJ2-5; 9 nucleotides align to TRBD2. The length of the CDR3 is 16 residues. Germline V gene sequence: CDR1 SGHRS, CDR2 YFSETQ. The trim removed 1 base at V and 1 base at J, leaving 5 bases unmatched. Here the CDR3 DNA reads TGCGCCAGCAGCTTGTCCCTAGCGGGATCCCAAGAGACCCAGTACTTC. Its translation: CASSLSLAGSQETQYF.

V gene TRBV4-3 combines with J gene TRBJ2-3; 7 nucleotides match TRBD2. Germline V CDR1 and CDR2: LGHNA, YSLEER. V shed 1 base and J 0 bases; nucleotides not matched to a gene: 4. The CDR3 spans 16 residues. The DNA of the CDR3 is TGCGCCAGCAGCCAAGCGACTAGCCGGAGCACAGATACGCAGTATTTT. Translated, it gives CASSQATSRSTDTQYF.

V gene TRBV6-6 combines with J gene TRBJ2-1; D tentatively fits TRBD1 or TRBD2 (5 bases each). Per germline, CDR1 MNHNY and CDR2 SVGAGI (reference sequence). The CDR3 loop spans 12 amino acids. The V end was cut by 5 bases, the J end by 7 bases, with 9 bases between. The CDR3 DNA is TGTGCCAGCAGTCCGGGGCGTAATGAGCAGTTCTTC. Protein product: CASSPGRNEQFF.

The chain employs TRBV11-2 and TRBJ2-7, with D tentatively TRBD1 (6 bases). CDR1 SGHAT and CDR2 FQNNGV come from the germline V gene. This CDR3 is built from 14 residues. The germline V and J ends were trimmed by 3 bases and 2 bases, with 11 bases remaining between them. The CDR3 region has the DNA TGTGCCAGCAGCTTCCAACAGGGCCCCTACGAGCAGTACTTC. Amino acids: CASSFQQGPYEQYF. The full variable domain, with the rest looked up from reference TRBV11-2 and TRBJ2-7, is EAGVAQSPRYKIIEKRQSVAFWCNPISGHATLYWYQQILGQGPKLLIQFQNNGVVDDSQLPKDRFSAERLKGVDSTLKIQPAKLEDSAVYLCASSFQQGPYEQYFGPGTRLTVT.

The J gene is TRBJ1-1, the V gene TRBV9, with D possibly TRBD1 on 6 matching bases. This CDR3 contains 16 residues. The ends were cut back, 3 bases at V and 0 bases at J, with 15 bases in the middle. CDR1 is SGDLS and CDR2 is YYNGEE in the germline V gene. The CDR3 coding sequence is TGTGCCAGCAGCGCTCTAGGGGGTCAGATGAACACTGAAGCTTTCTTT. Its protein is CASSALGGQMNTEAFF.

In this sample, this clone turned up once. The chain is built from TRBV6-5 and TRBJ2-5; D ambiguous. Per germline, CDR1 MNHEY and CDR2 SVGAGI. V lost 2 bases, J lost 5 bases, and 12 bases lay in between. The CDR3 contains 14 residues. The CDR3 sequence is CASSYKAGSETQYF. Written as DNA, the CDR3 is TGTGCCAGCAGTTACAAGGCAGGTTCGGAGACCCAGTACTTC.

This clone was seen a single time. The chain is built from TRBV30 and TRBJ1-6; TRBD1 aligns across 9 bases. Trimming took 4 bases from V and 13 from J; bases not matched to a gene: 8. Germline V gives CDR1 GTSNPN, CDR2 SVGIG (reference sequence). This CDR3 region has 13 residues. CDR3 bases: TGTGCCTGGACCCCGGACAGGGGAGGCCCCCTCCACTTT. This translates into CAWTPDRGGPLHF.

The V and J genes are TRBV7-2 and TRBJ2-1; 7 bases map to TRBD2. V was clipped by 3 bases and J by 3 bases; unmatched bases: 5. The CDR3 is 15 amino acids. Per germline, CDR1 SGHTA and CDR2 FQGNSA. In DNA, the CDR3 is TGTGCCAGCAGCTTCCTCCGGGACTACTACAATGAGCAGTTCTTC. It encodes CASSFLRDYYNEQFF. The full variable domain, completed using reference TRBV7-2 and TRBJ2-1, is GAGVSQSPSNKVTEKGKDVELRCDPISGHTALYWYRQSLGQGLEFLIYFQGNSAPDKSGLPSDRFSAERTGGSVSTLTIQRTQQEDSAVYLCASSFLRDYYNEQFFGPGTRLTVL.